Listed below are T cell receptor beta chains from one sample, sequenced in a study of blood T cell repertoires in COVID-19. Clones were read by immunoSEQ multiplex PCR, and TCRdb kept only the in-frame ones, dropping some. The sample yields about 100,000 clones, around 87% seen once. The sequencing sample was made of peripheral blood. The receptors originated from a man aged 50 or older with active or convalescent COVID-19. Both conserved end residues are part of each CDR3. Each record gives: D gene, V gene, J gene, clone size, CDR3 protein, CDR3 DNA. The D gene is left open where the match is weak. Size is stated for part of the rows, as once, few or many counts, or as a class when the clone is expanded.

D: TRBD1; V: TRBV9; J: TRBJ1-2; size: NA; CDR3: CASSVAPTGGRYGYTF; DNA: TGTGCCAGCAGCGTAGCCCCGACAGGGGGCAGGTATGGCTACACCTTC
D: TRBD1; V: TRBV29-1; J: TRBJ1-2; size: NA; CDR3: CSVDPTGAYGYTF; DNA: TGCAGCGTTGACCCCACAGGGGCCTATGGCTACACCTTC
D: TRBD1; V: TRBV9; J: TRBJ1-5; size: many; CDR3: CASSIGQGGAQPQHF; DNA: TGTGCCAGCAGCATCGGACAGGGAGGAGCTCAGCCCCAGCATTTT
D: NA; V: TRBV6-1; J: TRBJ2-5; size: NA; CDR3: CASSDDSIIAQYF; DNA: TGTGCCAGCAGTGACGACAGTATCATCGCCCAGTACTTC
D: TRBD1; V: TRBV13; J: TRBJ2-7; size: NA; CDR3: CASSFQTGGYTYEQYF; DNA: TGTGCCAGCAGCTTTCAGACAGGGGGCTATACCTACGAGCAGTACTTC
D: TRBD2; V: TRBV12-3/TRBV12-4; J: TRBJ2-2; size: NA; CDR3: CASTGLAAGELFF; DNA: TGTGCCAGCACGGGACTAGCGGCCGGGGAGCTGTTTTTT
D: NA; V: TRBV4-3; J: TRBJ1-3; size: NA; CDR3: CASSQDPGLRVSGNTIYF; DNA: TGCGCCAGCAGCCAAGACCCTGGGTTGAGGGTCTCTGGAAACACCATATATTTT
D: NA; V: TRBV3-1/TRBV3-2; J: TRBJ2-6; size: few; CDR3: CASSQMTGGVLTF; DNA: TGTGCCAGCAGCCAAATGACAGGCGGCGTCCTGACTTTC
D: TRBD1; V: TRBV6-5; J: TRBJ1-2; size: NA; CDR3: CASSFGTGINYGYTF; DNA: TGTGCCAGCAGTTTTGGGACAGGGATTAACTATGGCTACACCTTC
D: TRBD1; V: TRBV7-2; J: TRBJ1-1; size: NA; CDR3: CASSRNQGGDTEAFF; DNA: TGTGCCAGCAGCCGGAATCAGGGGGGCGACACTGAAGCTTTCTTT
D: NA; V: TRBV2; J: TRBJ2-1; size: once; CDR3: CASSEDRQGYNEQFF; DNA: TGTGCCAGCAGTGAAGACAGGCAGGGCTACAATGAGCAGTTCTTC
D: NA; V: TRBV12-3/TRBV12-4; J: TRBJ2-1; size: NA; CDR3: CASSLGFTSPQFF; DNA: TGTGCCAGCAGTTTAGGGTTTACTAGTCCACAGTTCTTC
D: NA; V: TRBV13; J: TRBJ1-6; size: NA; CDR3: CASSLGDRDNSPLHF; DNA: TGTGCCAGCAGCTTAGGGGACAGAGATAATTCACCCCTCCACTTT
D: TRBD2; V: TRBV4-1; J: TRBJ2-7; size: NA; CDR3: CASSHGGGLYEQYF; DNA: TGCGCCAGCAGCCACGGGGGGGGCCTCTACGAGCAGTACTTC
D: NA; V: TRBV6-1; J: TRBJ1-2; size: many; CDR3: CASSEQTGPYGYTF; DNA: TGTGCCAGCAGTGAACAAACAGGGCCATATGGCTACACCTTC
D: NA; V: TRBV13; J: TRBJ2-7; size: once; CDR3: CASSLPIQGPYEQYF; DNA: TGTGCCAGCAGCTTGCCCATACAGGGACCCTACGAGCAGTACTTC
D: NA; V: TRBV7-2; J: TRBJ2-5; size: NA; CDR3: CASSLVPEETQYF; DNA: TGTGCCAGCAGCTTAGTTCCAGAAGAGACCCAGTACTTC
D: NA; V: TRBV11-2; J: TRBJ1-1; size: NA; CDR3: CASSLDGAPNTEAFF; DNA: TGTGCCAGCAGCTTAGATGGGGCTCCGAACACTGAAGCTTTCTTT
D: NA; V: TRBV27; J: TRBJ2-5; size: NA; CDR3: CASTSWGEETQYF; DNA: TGTGCCAGCACGTCATGGGGAGAAGAGACCCAGTACTTC
D: NA; V: TRBV19; J: TRBJ1-1; size: NA; CDR3: CASKKQMNTEAFF; DNA: TGTGCCAGTAAAAAACAGATGAACACTGAAGCTTTCTTT
D: TRBD1; V: TRBV27; J: TRBJ2-5; size: once; CDR3: CASSPGTGAFQETQYF; DNA: TGTGCCAGCAGTCCCGGGACAGGGGCCTTCCAAGAGACCCAGTACTTC
D: NA; V: TRBV12-3/TRBV12-4; J: TRBJ1-6; size: NA; CDR3: CASRSSDAPLHF; DNA: TGTGCCAGCAGGAGCTCCGATGCACCCCTCCACTTT